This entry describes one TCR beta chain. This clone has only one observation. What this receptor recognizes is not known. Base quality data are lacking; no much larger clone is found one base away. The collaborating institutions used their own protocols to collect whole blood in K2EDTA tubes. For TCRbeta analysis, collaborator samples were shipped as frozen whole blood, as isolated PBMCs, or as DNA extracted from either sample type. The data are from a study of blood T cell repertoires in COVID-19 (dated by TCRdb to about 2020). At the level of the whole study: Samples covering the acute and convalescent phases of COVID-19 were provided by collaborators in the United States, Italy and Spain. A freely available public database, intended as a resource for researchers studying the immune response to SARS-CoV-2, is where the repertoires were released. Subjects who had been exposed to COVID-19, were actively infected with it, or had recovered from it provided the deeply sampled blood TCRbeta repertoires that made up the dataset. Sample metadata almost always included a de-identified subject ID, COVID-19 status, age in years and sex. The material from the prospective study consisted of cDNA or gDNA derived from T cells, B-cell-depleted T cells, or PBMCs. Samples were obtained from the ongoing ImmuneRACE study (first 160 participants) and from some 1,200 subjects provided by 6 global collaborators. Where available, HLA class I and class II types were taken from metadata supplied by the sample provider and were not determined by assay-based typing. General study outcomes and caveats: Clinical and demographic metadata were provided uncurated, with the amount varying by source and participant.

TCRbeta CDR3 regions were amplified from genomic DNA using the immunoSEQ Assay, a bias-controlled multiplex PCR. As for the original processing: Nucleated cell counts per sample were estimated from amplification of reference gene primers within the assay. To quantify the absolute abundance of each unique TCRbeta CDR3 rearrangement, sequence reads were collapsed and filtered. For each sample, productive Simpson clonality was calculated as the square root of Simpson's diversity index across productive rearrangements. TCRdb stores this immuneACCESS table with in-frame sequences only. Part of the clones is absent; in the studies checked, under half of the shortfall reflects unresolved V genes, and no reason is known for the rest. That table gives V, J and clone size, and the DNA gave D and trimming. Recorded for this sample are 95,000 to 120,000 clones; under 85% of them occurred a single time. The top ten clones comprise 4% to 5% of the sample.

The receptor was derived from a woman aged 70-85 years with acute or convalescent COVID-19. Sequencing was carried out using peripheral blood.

The CDR3 corresponds to CASRTGTSVGEQFF. The DNA reads as follows: TGTGCCAGCAGGACAGGGACTAGCGTCGGTGAGCAGTTCTTC. The chain is assembled from TRBV3-1 (or the pseudogene TRBV3-2) and TRBJ2-1, with 10 bases matching TRBD2. The CDR3, cysteine through phenylalanine, is 14 amino acids long. The sequence is cut down to CDR3 DNA, 42 bases in frame from base 1. CDR1 and CDR2 (LGHDT, YNNKEL) derive from the germline V gene (reference sequence). V is pruned by 6 bases and J by 9 bases, leaving 8 bases of the junction without a gene match.